A single TCR beta chain is shown here with its context. Its antigen is unknown. The record originates from a study of T-cell memory formation after mild COVID-19. The overall study: Largely, the TCR clusters proved donor specific. Findings and caveats of the study: Nothing confirmed that second-wave clones peaking on day 37 were specific for SARS-CoV-2. Contracting clones localized mainly to CM and EM when CD4+ and mainly to EMRA when CD8+.

The CDR3 runs to 12 residues. Germline V gene lookup returns CDR1 MNHNY and CDR2 SVGAGI (reference sequence). V gave up 5 bases and J gave up 3 bases, with 6 bases separating them. Constant-segment primers served in 5'RACE that generated TCR alpha and TCR beta cDNA libraries bearing sample barcodes and UMIs. TCRdb passed the 5' RACE reads through MiXCR, listing each CDR3 protein once. Here the sample spans 240,000 or so distinct CDR3 sequences, roughly a tenth being singletons. The sequencing input was PBMCs or a T cell subset sorted from them (not recorded which). This clonotype was sampled from a man between 18 and 29 years old who had mild COVID-19 (a few samples of this study predate the infection). Cell type and time point are not known. The chain carries TRBV6-6 and TRBJ2-3; no firm D call. CDR3 nucleotides: TGTGCCAGCAGTGCCTCGACAGATACGCAGTATTTT. Residues: CASSASTDTQYF.